A single sample gave rise to the 10 T cell receptor beta chains below, sequenced in a study of T cell repertoires in ileal Crohn's disease. Time point given: inflamed ileum from the surgical specimen. This table comes from immunoSEQ multiplex PCR, and its TCRdb copy is limited to in-frame clones, with some not included. The data contain under 8,000 clones, about 83% of them singletons. Sequencing was carried out using ileal tissue. These receptor sequences come from an adult with Crohn's disease.

V gene TRBV7-9 combines with J gene TRBJ1-2, with D possibly matching TRBD1 (5 bases). The CDR3 is made up of 19 amino acids. Trimming removed 0 bases from V and 3 bases from J, with 23 bases in between. The germline CDR1 and CDR2 sequences are SEHNR and FQNEAQ (reference sequence). The CDR3 region is CASSLARAAGQGAYYGYTF. In nucleotides, the CDR3 is TGTGCCAGCAGCTTAGCTCGAGCGGCGGGCCAGGGCGCTTACTATGGCTACACCTTC.

The chain couples TRBV6-1 to TRBJ1-2; TRBD1 might be the D (5 bases). CDR3 length equals 13 residues. Germline assignment: CDR1 MNHNS and CDR2 SASEGT. Trimming pared 5 bases from V and 0 bases from J, leaving 7 bases between. CDR3 amino acids: CASSPTANYGYTF. Here the CDR3 DNA reads TGTGCCAGCAGTCCGACAGCTAACTATGGCTACACCTTC.

V and J are TRBV5-1 and TRBJ2-2; 11 bases agree with TRBD2. From germline, CDR1 is SGHRS and CDR2 YFSETQ. V lost 1 base, J lost 6 bases, and 5 bases stayed unmatched. The CDR3 covers 16 residues. The CDR3 nucleotides are TGCGCCAGCAGCTTGACGACTAGCGGGGTTGCCGGGGAGCTGTTTTTT. Translated, it gives CASSLTTSGVAGELFF. The full variable domain, in which reference TRBV5-1 and TRBJ2-2 provide the parts outside the CDR3, is KAGVTQTPRYLIKTRGQQVTLSCSPISGHRSVSWYQQTPGQGLQFLFEYFSETQRNKGNFPGRFSGRQFSNSRSEMNVSTLELGDSALYLCASSLTTSGVAGELFFGEGSRLTVL.

The gene calls are TRBV29-1 and TRBJ2-3, with D unresolved. From germline, CDR1 is SQVTM and CDR2 ANQGSEA. This CDR3 has 12 residues. Trimming cost V 1 base and J 2 bases, with 4 bases left between them. The CDR3: CSVEADTDTQYF. The DNA of the CDR3 is TGCAGCGTTGAAGCTGACACAGATACGCAGTATTTT.

The chain links TRBV13 to TRBJ2-5; 7 positions match TRBD2. The germline gives CDR1 PRHDT, CDR2 FYEKMQ (reference sequence). This CDR3 is built from 14 residues. Trimming took 7 bases from V and 3 from J; bases not matched to a gene: 8. The CDR3 DNA is TGTGCCAGCAACCGTCGGGGAGGGAAAGAGACCCAGTACTTC. The encoded protein is CASNRRGGKETQYF.

The chain combines TRBV6-5 with TRBJ1-2; D remains unclear. V lost 2 bases to trimming and J lost 3 bases, with 7 bases between them. This CDR3 contains 13 residues. Germline V CDR1 and CDR2: MNHEY, SVGAGI. DNA for the CDR3: TGTGCCAGCAGTTACCGCCGGGACTATGGCTACACCTTC. It is translated as CASSYRRDYGYTF.

This chain connects TRBV15 to TRBJ2-7, with D hard to call. CDR1 LNHNV and CDR2 YYDKDF come from the germline V gene (reference sequence). V shed 3 bases and J shed 1 base, with 10 bases lying between them. The CDR3 is 14 amino acids. The CDR3 here is CATSSIRKSYEQYF. CDR3 DNA: TGTGCCACCAGCAGTATCAGGAAGTCCTACGAGCAGTACTTC.

DNA for the CDR3: TGTGCCAGTAGTAAAGGTCAGGGGGTTGGAGAGACCCAGTACTTC. Translating gives CASSKGQGVGETQYF. The chain recombines TRBV19 with TRBJ2-5, with 7 bases that match TRBD1. In germline, CDR1 is LNHDA, CDR2 SQIVND (reference sequence). V dropped 4 bases and J dropped 4; count of bases not matched to a gene: 9. The length of the CDR3 is 15 residues.

This chain connects TRBV5-4 to TRBJ1-1, with no clear D. Germline lookup yields CDR1 SGHNT and CDR2 YYREEE (reference sequence). This CDR3 comprises 15 residues. The V end was cut by 2 bases, the J end by 4 bases, with 15 bases between. The CDR3 protein is CASSFGGSRGTEAFF. For the CDR3, the DNA is TGTGCCAGCAGCTTCGGAGGCAGTCGGGGCACTGAAGCTTTCTTT.

The V call is TRBV7-9, the J call TRBJ1-1; D remains unclear. In germline, CDR1 is SEHNR, CDR2 FQNEAQ (reference sequence). This CDR3 spans 13 amino acids. Trimming removed 1 base from V and 11 bases from J, with 14 bases in between. The CDR3 sequence is CASSLGRVGKAFF. CDR3 DNA: TGTGCCAGCAGCTTAGGGAGGGTAGGGAAGGCTTTCTTT.